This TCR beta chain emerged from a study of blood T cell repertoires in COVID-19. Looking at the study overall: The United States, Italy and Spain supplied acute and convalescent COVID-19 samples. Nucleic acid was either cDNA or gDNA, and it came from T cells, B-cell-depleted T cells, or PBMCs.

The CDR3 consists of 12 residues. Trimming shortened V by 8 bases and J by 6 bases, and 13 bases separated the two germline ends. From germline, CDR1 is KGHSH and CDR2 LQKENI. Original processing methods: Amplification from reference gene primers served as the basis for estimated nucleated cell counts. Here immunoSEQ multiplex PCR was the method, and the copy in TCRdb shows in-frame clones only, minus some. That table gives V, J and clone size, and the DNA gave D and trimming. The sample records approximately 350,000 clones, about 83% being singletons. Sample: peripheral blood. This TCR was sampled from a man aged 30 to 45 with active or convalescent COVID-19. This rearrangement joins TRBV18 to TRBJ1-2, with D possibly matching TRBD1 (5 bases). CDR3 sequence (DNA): TGTGCCAGCGGACCCGGGGGGAATGGCTACACCTTC. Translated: CASGPGGNGYTF.